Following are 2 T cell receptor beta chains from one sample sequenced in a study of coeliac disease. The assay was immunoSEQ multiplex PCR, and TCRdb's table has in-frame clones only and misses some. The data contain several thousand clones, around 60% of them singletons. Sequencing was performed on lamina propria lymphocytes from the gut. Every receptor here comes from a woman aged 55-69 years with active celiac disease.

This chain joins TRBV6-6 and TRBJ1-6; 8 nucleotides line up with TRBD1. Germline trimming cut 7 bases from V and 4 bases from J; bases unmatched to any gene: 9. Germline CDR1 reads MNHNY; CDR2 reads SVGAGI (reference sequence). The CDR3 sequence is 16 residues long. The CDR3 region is CASTRNGQGYNSPLHF. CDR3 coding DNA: TGTGCCAGCACTCGCAACGGACAGGGTTATAATTCACCCCTCCACTTT.

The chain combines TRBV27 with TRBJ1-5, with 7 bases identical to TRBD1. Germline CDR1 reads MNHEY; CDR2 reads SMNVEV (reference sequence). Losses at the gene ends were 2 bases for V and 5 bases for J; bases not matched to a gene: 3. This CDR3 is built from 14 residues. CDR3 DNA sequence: TGTGCCAGCAGTTTAAGGGACAGCGATCAGCCCCAGCATTTT. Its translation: CASSLRDSDQPQHF.